A single sample is the source of the 5 T cell receptor beta chains below, sequenced in a study of T cells after posttransplantation cyclophosphamide. Produced via immunoSEQ multiplex PCR; TCRdb's table is partial and in-frame only. The sample offers some 23,000 clones and no singletons, the top ten holding approximately 4%. Input material: PBMCs. The source of these receptors is a woman aged 45-59 years in good health, CMV-negative, and a related stem cell transplant donor.

This clone showed up many times. The chain couples TRBV28 to TRBJ1-1, with D maybe TRBD1 (6 bases). V was trimmed by 1 base and J by 5 bases, leaving 20 bases between them. Per the germline V gene, CDR1 is MDHEN and CDR2 is SYDVKM. This CDR3 has 17 amino acids. The CDR3 here is CASSLSRGGGISTEAFF. The CDR3 nucleotides are TGTGCCAGCAGTTTATCCCGAGGGGGGGGGATAAGTACTGAAGCTTTCTTT.

This clone was observed at least ten times. The chain links TRBV5-6 to TRBJ2-3, with 11 bases fitting TRBD2. After removal of 3 bases from V and 5 bases from J, the junction contained 5 bases not matched to a gene. There are 15 residues in the CDR3. The germline V gene encodes CDR1 SGHDT and CDR2 YYEEEE. The CDR3 sequence is CASSSLGLAEDTQYF. For the CDR3, the DNA is TGTGCCAGCAGCTCGTTGGGACTAGCGGAAGATACGCAGTATTTT.

This clone was recorded many times. The chain carries TRBV14 and TRBJ2-4, with TRBD1 matching 8 bases. CDR1 is SGHDN, CDR2 FVKESK, per germline. With V trimmed by 1 base and J by 13 bases, 3 bases remained unmatched. The CDR3 runs to 12 residues. This CDR3 is CASSQGTGRQYF. In DNA, the CDR3 is TGTGCCAGCAGCCAAGGGACAGGGAGACAGTACTTC.

The table lists this clone with many counts. The CDR3 nucleotides are TGCGCCAGCAGCTTGAGTGCAGGGGATGATCAGCCCCAGCATTTT. It is translated as CASSLSAGDDQPQHF. The V gene is TRBV5-1, the J gene TRBJ1-5; perhaps TRBD1 as D (6 bases). Germline V gene sequence: CDR1 SGHRS, CDR2 YFSETQ. V lost 1 base, J lost 5 bases, and 13 bases lay in between. This CDR3 is built from 15 residues.

In its sample, this clone was seen many times. The chain recombines TRBV9 with TRBJ2-1; 14 bases match TRBD2. J was trimmed by 8 bases and V by 4 bases; bases with no gene match: 5. Germline CDR1 and CDR2: SGDLS and YYNGEE. This CDR3 is 15 amino acids long. CDR3 in DNA: TGTGCCAGCAGCACCGGGACTAGCGGGGGTGATGAGCAGTTCTTC. Translation: CASSTGTSGGDEQFF. Filled out from reference TRBV9 and TRBJ2-1, the complete variable domain reads DSGVTQTPKHLITATGQRVTLRCSPRSGDLSVYWYQQSLDQGLQFLIQYYNGEERAKGNILERFSAQQFPDLHSELNLSSLELGDSALYFCASSTGTSGGDEQFFGPGTRLTVL.